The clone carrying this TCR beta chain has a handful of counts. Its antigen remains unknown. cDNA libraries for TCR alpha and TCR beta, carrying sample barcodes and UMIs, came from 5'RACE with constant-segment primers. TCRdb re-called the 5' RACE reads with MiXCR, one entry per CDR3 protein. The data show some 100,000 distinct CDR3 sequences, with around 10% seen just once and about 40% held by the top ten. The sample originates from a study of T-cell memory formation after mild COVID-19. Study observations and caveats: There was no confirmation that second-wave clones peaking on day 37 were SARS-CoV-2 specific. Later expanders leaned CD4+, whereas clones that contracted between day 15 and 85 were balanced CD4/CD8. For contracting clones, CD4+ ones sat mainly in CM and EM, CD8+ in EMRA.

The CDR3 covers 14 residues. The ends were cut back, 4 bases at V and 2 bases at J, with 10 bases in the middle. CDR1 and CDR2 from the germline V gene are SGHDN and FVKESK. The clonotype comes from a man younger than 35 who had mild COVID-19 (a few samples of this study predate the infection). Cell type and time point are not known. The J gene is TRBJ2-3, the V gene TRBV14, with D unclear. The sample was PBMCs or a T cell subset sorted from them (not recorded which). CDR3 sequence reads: CASSLRTHTDTQYF. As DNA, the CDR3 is TGTGCCAGCAGCCTGCGTACCCACACAGATACGCAGTATTTT.